These 20 T cell receptor beta chains were sequenced from one sample in a study of blood T cell repertoires in COVID-19. Sequenced by immunoSEQ multiplex PCR; TCRdb stores in-frame clones only, minus some. The repertoire holds about 170,000 clones, with about 82% as singletons. The sequencing input was peripheral blood. The receptors originated from a man between 45 and 60 years old with active or convalescent COVID-19.

In this sample, this clone turned up once. This chain joins TRBV19 and TRBJ2-2, with D maybe TRBD1 (5 bases). Germline lookup yields CDR1 LNHDA and CDR2 SQIVND (reference sequence). The CDR3 contains 15 residues. The germline V and J ends were trimmed by 7 bases and 3 bases, with 15 bases remaining between them. The CDR3 DNA reads as TGTGCCAGTACTACGACAGTTTGGGACACCGGGGAGCTGTTTTTT. Protein product: CASTTTVWDTGELFF.

The chain has TRBV12-3 or TRBV12-4 and TRBJ1-5; the match to TRBD1 covers 7 bases. The CDR3 is made up of 13 amino acids. V lost 5 bases, J lost 4 bases, and 2 bases stayed unmatched. The DNA of the CDR3 is TGTGCCAGCAGTGGGACAGTGAATCAGCCCCAGCATTTT. Encoded protein: CASSGTVNQPQHF.

The chain recombines TRBV21-1 with TRBJ1-2; TRBD1 was called by the table and not checked on the DNA. TRBV21-1 is tagged as a pseudogene. The CDR3 is made up of 15 amino acids. CDR3 residues: CASSKAPGANYGYTF. The CDR3 DNA reads as TGTGCCAGCAGCAAAGCTCCAGGGGCAAACTATGGCTACACCTTC.

The chain uses TRBV6-2 or TRBV6-3 and TRBJ1-2; a possible D gene is TRBD1 (6 bases). Per the germline V gene, CDR1 is MNHEY and CDR2 is SVGEGT. The CDR3 extends over 14 amino acids. Deletions cut 5 bases from V and 3 bases from J, with 13 bases between. The chain's CDR3 is CASSISGQYYGYTF. The CDR3 DNA reads as TGTGCCAGCAGTATCTCCGGACAGTACTATGGCTACACCTTC.

The V gene is TRBV6-1, the J gene TRBJ1-1; D is unresolved. This CDR3 is built from 14 residues. CDR1 is MNHNS, CDR2 SASEGT, per germline. Between the trimmed V and J ends, which lost 3 bases and 3 bases, there was a span of 11 bases. The CDR3 nucleotides read TGTGCCAGCAGTGACCCAGGAGGAGACACTGAAGCTTTCTTT. It yields the protein CASSDPGGDTEAFF.

This chain joins TRBV7-2 and TRBJ2-7; 8 bases line up with TRBD1. Losses at the gene ends were 8 bases for V and 7 bases for J; bases not matched to a gene: 16. The germline CDR1 and CDR2 sequences are SGHTA and FQGNSA. The CDR3 totals 15 residues. CDR3 loop: CASGRQGQALGEQYF. In DNA, the CDR3 is TGTGCCAGCGGACGCCAGGGACAGGCCCTGGGGGAGCAGTACTTC. Variable domain in full (rest from reference TRBV7-2 and TRBJ2-7): GAGVSQSPSNKVTEKGKDVELRCDPISGHTALYWYRQSLGQGLEFLIYFQGNSAPDKSGLPSDRFSAERTGGSVSTLTIQRTQQEDSAVYLCASGRQGQALGEQYFGPGTRLTVT.

This chain links TRBV19 with TRBJ2-3; weak D call: TRBD1 (6 bases). Germline values: CDR1 LNHDA, CDR2 SQIVND (reference sequence). V was trimmed by 3 bases and J by 1 base, leaving 11 bases between them. The CDR3 has 15 residues. As DNA, the CDR3 is TGTGCCAGTAGTATTAAGACAGGAGGCACAGATACGCAGTATTTT. It codes for CASSIKTGGTDTQYF.

This chain connects TRBV5-6 to TRBJ1-6; 8 positions match TRBD1. J gave up 0 bases and V 4 bases, and 9 bases lay outside the gene matches. The CDR3 sequence is 18 residues long. CDR1 is SGHDT, CDR2 YYEEEE, per germline. CDR3 bases: TGTGCCAGCAGCCCGGGACAGGCGTTTGCCTCCTATAATTCACCCCTCCACTTT. Protein product: CASSPGQAFASYNSPLHF.

This chain connects TRBV4-1 to TRBJ2-3, with D hard to call. Germline values: CDR1 MGHRA, CDR2 YSYEKL. Trimming cost V 0 bases and J 8 bases, with 6 bases left between them. The CDR3 has 12 residues. In nucleotides, the CDR3 is TGCGCCAGCAGCCAAGATAGAGGTACGCAGTATTTT. Its translation: CASSQDRGTQYF.

J is TRBJ2-5 and V is TRBV2; TRBD2 agrees at 11 bases. The CDR3 length is 15 residues. Losses at the gene ends were 2 bases for V and 3 bases for J; bases not matched to a gene: 2. Germline assignment: CDR1 SNHLY and CDR2 FYNNEI. CDR3 residues: CASSELLAGEETQYF. The CDR3, as DNA: TGTGCCAGCAGTGAATTACTAGCGGGGGAAGAGACCCAGTACTTC.

The CDR3 nucleotides are TGTGCCAGCAGTTACTCGATCGGGACAGGGGCTTTCGAGCAGTACTTC. Translated: CASSYSIGTGAFEQYF. The V gene is TRBV6-2 or TRBV6-3, the J gene TRBJ2-7, with 10 bases aligning to TRBD1. The CDR3 contains 16 residues. Germline V lookup: CDR1 MNHEY, CDR2 SVGEGT. The J segment lost 6 bases and the V segment lost 0 bases, leaving 8 bases of the junction unmatched.

This chain joins TRBV5-3 and TRBJ2-1, with TRBD2 matching 8 bases. TRBV5-3 is annotated as an ORF whose role is uncertain. The CDR3 covers 15 residues. V was clipped by 1 base and J by 7 bases; unmatched bases: 7. CDR3 protein: CARSLISGELNEQFF. The CDR3 DNA follows: TGTGCCAGAAGCTTGATTAGCGGGGAGTTGAATGAGCAGTTCTTC.

This chain links TRBV3-1 (or the pseudogene TRBV3-2) with TRBJ1-6, with a weak D call TRBD1 (6 bases). This CDR3 region has 15 residues. The V and J ends lost 4 bases and 4 bases respectively, with 11 bases between them. Germline CDR1 and CDR2: LGHDT and YNNKEL (reference sequence). The CDR3 loop is CASSPRTVYNSPLHF. In DNA form, the CDR3 reads TGTGCCAGCAGCCCACGGACAGTATATAATTCACCCCTCCACTTT.

This chain connects TRBV6-5 to TRBJ1-2, with 11 bases matching TRBD1. Trimming took 6 bases from V and 5 from J; bases not matched to a gene: 5. Germline CDR1 MNHEY, CDR2 SVGAGI. The CDR3 runs 14 residues. CDR3 DNA: TGTGCCAGCAGCCGCGGACAGGGGGCATATGGCTACACCTTC. It encodes CASSRGQGAYGYTF.

This chain links TRBV6-5 with TRBJ2-1; tentative D call: TRBD1 (6 bases). The V gene lost 3 bases and the J gene lost 6 bases, with 15 bases spanning the gap. CDR3 length equals 15 residues. The V gene's germline CDR1 is MNHEY and CDR2 SVGAGI. This CDR3 is CASSYRGGPSNEQFF. The CDR3 region has the DNA TGTGCCAGCAGTTATAGAGGGGGACCCTCCAATGAGCAGTTCTTC.

This clone was seen once. The V call is TRBV5-1, the J call TRBJ1-1; D perhaps matches TRBD1 (5 bases). V gave up 4 bases and J gave up 0 bases, with 7 bases separating them. The V gene's germline CDR1 is SGHRS and CDR2 YFSETQ. CDR3 length: 13 residues. The CDR3 DNA is TGCGCCAGCAGCGGGGACTTGAACACTGAAGCTTTCTTT. Encoded protein: CASSGDLNTEAFF.

This clone occurred once. This chain connects TRBV30 to TRBJ2-3; 11 bases map to TRBD2. The J segment lost 2 bases and the V segment lost 2 bases, leaving 6 bases of the junction unmatched. The CDR3 extends over 16 amino acids. Germline values: CDR1 GTSNPN, CDR2 SVGIG (reference sequence). CDR3 nucleotides: TGTGCCTGGAGTTCTCTAGCGGGAGGACCCACAGATACGCAGTATTTT. Its translation: CAWSSLAGGPTDTQYF. Full variable domain (outside the CDR3, taken from reference TRBV30 and TRBJ2-3): SQTIHQWPATLVQPVGSPLSLECTVEGTSNPNLYWYRQAAGRGLQLLFYSVGIGQISSEVPQNLSASRPQDRQFILSSKKLLLSDSGFYLCAWSSLAGGPTDTQYFGPGTRLTVL.

In its sample, this clone was seen a few times. This chain uses TRBV30 with TRBJ1-2; D perhaps matches TRBD1 (5 bases). Germline CDR1 and CDR2: GTSNPN and SVGIG (reference sequence). V gave up 3 bases and J gave up 0 bases, with 14 bases separating them. CDR3 length equals 15 residues. The CDR3 DNA reads as TGTGCCTGGAGGGATAAAGGGGCCACTAACTATGGCTACACCTTC. This translates into CAWRDKGATNYGYTF.

The V gene is TRBV6-6, the J gene TRBJ2-2; TRBD1 matches 9 bases. V trimming: 5 bases; J trimming: 1 base; junction bases outside the gene matches: 5. The CDR3 is made up of 16 amino acids. The germline gives CDR1 MNHNY, CDR2 SVGAGI (reference sequence). The DNA of the CDR3 is TGTGCCAGCAGTCCGGGACAGGGAGTGAACACCGGGGAGCTGTTTTTT. Translated: CASSPGQGVNTGELFF.

The chain links TRBV7-9 to TRBJ2-3, with D possibly being TRBD2 (5 bases). V lost 5 bases to trimming and J lost 3 bases, with 21 bases between them. This CDR3 comprises 17 residues. From germline, CDR1 is SEHNR and CDR2 FQNEAQ (reference sequence). CDR3: CASSQRIDPTRTDTQYF. Here the CDR3 DNA reads TGTGCCAGCAGCCAGCGGATAGACCCTACTAGGACAGATACGCAGTATTTT. The entire variable domain, with the rest obtained from reference TRBV7-9 and TRBJ2-3, is as follows: DTGVSQNPRHKITKRGQNVTFRCDPISEHNRLYWYRQTLGQGPEFLTYFQNEAQLEKSRLLSDRFSAERPKGSFSTLEIQRTEQGDSAMYLCASSQRIDPTRTDTQYFGPGTRLTVL.